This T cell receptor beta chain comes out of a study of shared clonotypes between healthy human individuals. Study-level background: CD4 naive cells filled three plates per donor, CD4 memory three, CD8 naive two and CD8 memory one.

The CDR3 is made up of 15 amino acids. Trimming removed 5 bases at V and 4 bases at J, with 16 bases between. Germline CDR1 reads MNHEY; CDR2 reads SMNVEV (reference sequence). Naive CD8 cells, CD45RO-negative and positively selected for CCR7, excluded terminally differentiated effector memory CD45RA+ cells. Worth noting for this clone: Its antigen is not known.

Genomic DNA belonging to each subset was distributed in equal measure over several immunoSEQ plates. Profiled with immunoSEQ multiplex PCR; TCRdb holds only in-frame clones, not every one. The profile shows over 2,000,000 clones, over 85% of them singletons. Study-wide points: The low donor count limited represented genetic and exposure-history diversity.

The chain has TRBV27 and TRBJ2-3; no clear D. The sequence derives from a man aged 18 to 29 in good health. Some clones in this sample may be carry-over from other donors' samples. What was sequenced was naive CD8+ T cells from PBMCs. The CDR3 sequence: CASSPPPVIADTQYF. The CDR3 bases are TGTGCCAGCAGTCCTCCCCCGGTGATCGCAGATACGCAGTATTTT.